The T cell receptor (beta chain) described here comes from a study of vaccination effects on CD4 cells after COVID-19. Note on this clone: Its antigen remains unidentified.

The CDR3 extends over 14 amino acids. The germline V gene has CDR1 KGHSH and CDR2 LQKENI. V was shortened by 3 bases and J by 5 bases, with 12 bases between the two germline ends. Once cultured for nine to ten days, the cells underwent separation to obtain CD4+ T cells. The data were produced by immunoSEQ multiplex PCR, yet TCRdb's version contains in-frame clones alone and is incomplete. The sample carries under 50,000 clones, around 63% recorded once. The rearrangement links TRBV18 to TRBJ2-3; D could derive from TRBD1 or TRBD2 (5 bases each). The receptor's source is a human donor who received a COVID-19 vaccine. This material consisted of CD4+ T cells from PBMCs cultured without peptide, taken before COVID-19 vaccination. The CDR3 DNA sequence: TGTGCCAGCTCACCCGGTGGGGGAGTAGATACGCAGTATTTT. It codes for CASSPGGGVDTQYF.